Presented here are 22 T cell receptor beta chains from one specimen sequenced in a study of breast tumors, draining lymph nodes, adjacent tissues. Samples came from axillary lymph nodes draining the breast cancer. TCRdb processed the multiplex PCR reads anew with MiXCR; each CDR3 protein has one entry. The data hold approximately 90,000 distinct CDR3 sequences, with roughly 30% observed a single time. Material: axillary lymph node tissue. Receptors originate from a female donor with breast cancer. Some clones in this sample may be carry-over from other donors' samples.

This clonotype was counted at least ten times. The CDR3 DNA reads as TGTGCCAGCAGCTCGACTACCAATGAAAAACTGTTTTTT. Its translation: CASSSTTNEKLFF. V gene TRBV5-5 combines with J gene TRBJ1-4; D not resolved. This CDR3 contains 13 residues. CDR1 is SGHKS and CDR2 is YYEKEE in the germline V gene (reference sequence). Trimming pared 3 bases from V and 5 bases from J, leaving 8 bases between. The full variable domain, completed using reference TRBV5-5 and TRBJ1-4, is DAGVTQSPTHLIKTRGQQVTLRCSPISGHKSVSWYQQVLGQGPQFIFQYYEKEERGRGNFPDRFSARQFPNYSSELNVNALLLGDSALYLCASSSTTNEKLFFGSGTQLSVL.

At least ten counts were recorded for this clonotype. This sequence joins TRBV7-2 and TRBJ1-2; 7 nucleotides agree with TRBD1. The junction had 13 bases not matched to a gene; V was cut back by 1 base and J by 8 bases. From germline, CDR1 is SGHTA and CDR2 FQGNSA. This CDR3 is 16 amino acids long. The CDR3 sequence is CASSLGNRQGGLGYTF. The CDR3 DNA reads as TGTGCCAGCAGCTTAGGGAACCGACAGGGAGGTTTGGGCTACACCTTC. Drawing the rest from reference TRBV7-2 and TRBJ1-2, the complete variable domain is GAGVSQSPSNKVTEKGKDVELRCDPISGHTALYWYRQSLGQGLEFLIYFQGNSAPDKSGLPSDRFSAERTGGSVSTLTIQRTQQEDSAVYLCASSLGNRQGGLGYTFGSGTRLTVV.

This clonotype has at least ten counts. CDR3 loop: CAWSVPASGTSYEQYF. The CDR3 DNA reads as TGTGCCTGGAGTGTACCGGCTAGCGGGACCTCCTACGAGCAGTACTTC. The chain combines TRBV30 with TRBJ2-7; TRBD2 agrees at 9 bases. There are 16 residues in the CDR3. Per the germline V gene, CDR1 is GTSNPN and CDR2 is SVGIG (reference sequence). Unmatched junction bases numbered 6, after V lost 0 bases and J lost 0 bases.

There are many counts of this clonotype. The chain links TRBV6-1 to TRBJ1-5; no definite D call. CDR1 and CDR2 from the germline V gene are MNHNS and SASEGT. The germline V and J ends were trimmed by 5 bases and 4 bases, with 6 bases remaining between them. The CDR3 covers 12 residues. CDR3 loop: CASSRYNQPQHF. The DNA of the CDR3 is TGTGCCAGCAGTAGGTATAATCAGCCCCAGCATTTT.

This clonotype was seen repeatedly, ten times or more. An end of the junction differs from the germline gene, which may be a read error. The chain couples TRBV12-3 or TRBV12-4 to TRBJ1-2; 9 bases are shared with TRBD1. The CDR3 has 14 residues. This CDR3 reads CANSLNRDRAKYTF. CDR3 nucleotide sequence: TGTGCCAACAGTTTAAACCGGGACAGGGCTAAGTACACCTTC.

The chain carries TRBV19 and TRBJ1-4; 7 bases fit TRBD1. Germline CDR1 LNHDA, CDR2 SQIVND (reference sequence). CDR3 size: 11 residues. J gave up 17 bases and V 4 bases, and 7 bases lay outside the gene matches. The CDR3 spells CASSSDGQVFF. CDR3 DNA: TGTGCCAGTAGTAGCGACGGACAGGTCTTTTTT.

This clonotype was counted many times. The rearrangement uses TRBV5-7 and TRBJ2-7; 9 positions agree with TRBD1. TRBV5-7 is recorded as an ORF, its role being uncertain. This CDR3 region has 15 residues. V trimming: 2 bases; J trimming: 5 bases; junction bases outside the gene matches: 8. CDR3 amino acids: CASSFSLDRGHEQYF. CDR3 coding DNA: TGTGCCAGCAGCTTCAGTTTGGACAGGGGCCACGAGCAGTACTTC.

The table lists this clonotype with many counts. J is TRBJ2-5 and V is TRBV20-1; possibly TRBD1 for D (5 bases). From germline, CDR1 is DFQATT and CDR2 SNEGSKA (reference sequence). V lost 0 bases and J lost 2, with 13 bases in between. The CDR3 sequence is 15 residues long. Here the CDR3 reads CSARDRRGTQETQYF. Here the CDR3 DNA reads TGCAGTGCTAGAGATCGAAGGGGCACTCAAGAGACCCAGTACTTC.

Of note for this clonotype: One junction end does not reproduce the germline sequence, and a read error may be involved. The chain links TRBV19 to TRBJ2-3, with a possible D match to TRBD2 (5 bases). Germline V gene lookup returns CDR1 LNHDA and CDR2 SQIVND (reference sequence). This CDR3 contains 15 residues. In nucleotides, the CDR3 is TGTGTCAGTAGTATGAAACAGAGGGCGTCGGATACGCAGTATTTT. Translation gives CVSSMKQRASDTQYF. Looking up the rest from reference TRBV19 and TRBJ2-3 gives the full variable domain: DGGITQSPKYLFRKEGQNVTLSCEQNLNHDAMYWYRQDPGQGLRLIYYSQIVNDFQKGDIAEGYSVSREKKESFPLTVTSAQKNPTAFYLCVSSMKQRASDTQYFGPGTRLTVL.

This sequence joins TRBV25-1 and TRBJ2-2, with 7 bases fitting TRBD2. This CDR3 has 15 residues. Germline CDR1 is MGHDK and CDR2 is SYGVNS. V lost 3 bases to trimming and J lost 10 bases; unmatched junction nucleotides: 11. CDR3 amino acids: CASSDPIDLAEELFF. As DNA, the CDR3 is TGTGCCAGCAGTGATCCAATTGACCTAGCGGAGGAGCTGTTTTTT. Drawing the rest from reference TRBV25-1 and TRBJ2-2, the complete variable domain is EADIYQTPRYLVIGTGKKITLECSQTMGHDKMYWYQQDPGMELHLIHYSYGVNSTEKGDLSSESTVSRIRTEHFPLTLESARPSHTSQYLCASSDPIDLAEELFFGEGSRLTVL.

As regards this clonotype: The conserved phenylalanine or tryptophan is not found at the CDR3 terminus, so this likely reflects a read error. It is unclear where the CDR3 begins or ends on the DNA, so no DNA is shown, and the CDR3 is as TCRdb lists it. The J gene is TRBJ2-7, the V gene TRBV7-8; the D segment call TRBD1 is taken from the table without a DNA check. Counting both end residues, the CDR3 totals 15 amino acids. Per germline, CDR1 SGHVS and CDR2 FQNEAQ. The CDR3 loop reads CASSLAYGTDYEQCL.

V gene TRBV20-1 combines with J gene TRBJ2-7; 11 nucleotides match TRBD2. The junction had 9 bases not matched to a gene; V was cut back by 0 bases and J by 2 bases. The germline CDR1 and CDR2 sequences are DFQATT and SNEGSKA (reference sequence). The CDR3 has 17 amino acids. The CDR3 coding sequence is TGCAGTGCTAGAGATGGGGCGCAACTAGCGGGAGCCTACGAGCAGTACTTC. As protein: CSARDGAQLAGAYEQYF.

The table lists this clonotype with many counts. V is TRBV14 and J is TRBJ2-7; 9 bases map to TRBD2. V lost 4 bases to trimming and J lost 5 bases; unmatched junction nucleotides: 3. Germline lookup yields CDR1 SGHDN and CDR2 FVKESK. This CDR3 has 13 residues. CDR3 loop: CASSLSGGNEQYF. CDR3 bases: TGTGCCAGCAGCCTTAGCGGGGGCAACGAGCAGTACTTC.

In regard to this clonotype: This may stem from a read error, because a much larger clone lies one nucleotide away. The chain is built from TRBV5-1 and TRBJ1-4, with D perhaps matching TRBD1 (5 bases). Looked up from germline, CDR1 is SGHRS and CDR2 is YFSETQ. The CDR3 is made up of 13 amino acids. Written as DNA, the CDR3 is TGCGCCAGCCGAGACGGGACGAGTGAAAACCTGTTTTTT. This gives the protein CASRDGTSENLFF.

A remark on this clonotype: The junction and the germline gene differ at one end; a read error may be behind it. V is TRBV14 and J is TRBJ2-3; unclear D gene. CDR3 size: 15 residues. Per the germline V gene, CDR1 is SGHDN and CDR2 is FVKESK. The CDR3 nucleotides read TGTGCCAGCGGCCAAGAGCCCGGTGACACAGATGCGCAGTATTTT. Protein product: CASGQEPGDTDAQYF.

A note on this clonotype: The junction differs from germline at one of its ends, possibly a read error. The J gene is TRBJ2-7, the V gene TRBV7-2; D is unresolved. The CDR3 has 12 amino acids. Germline CDR1 SGHTA, CDR2 FQGNSA. CDR3 amino acids: CASSSVGNEQHF. The CDR3 nucleotides are TGTGCCAGCAGCTCAGTAGGGAACGAGCAGCACTTC.

This clonotype was seen ten or more times. The chain links TRBV30 to TRBJ1-3; tentatively, D is TRBD1 (6 bases). CDR1 and CDR2 (germline): GTSNPN, SVGIG (reference sequence). V was trimmed by 3 bases and J by 4 bases, leaving 13 bases between them. CDR3 length: 14 residues. The CDR3 DNA reads as TGTGCCTGGAGCGACCGGACAGCCGGAAACACCATATATTTT. Protein: CAWSDRTAGNTIYF.

This clonotype was seen repeatedly, ten times or more. The chain carries TRBV6-2 or TRBV6-3 and TRBJ2-7; TRBD2 matches at 12 bases. The V segment lost 6 bases and the J segment 3 bases; nucleotides outside the gene matches: 6. Germline loops: CDR1 MNHEY, CDR2 SVGEGT. CDR3 length: 15 residues. The CDR3 region is CASRRTSGTVYEQYF. The CDR3 bases are TGTGCCAGCAGACGGACTAGCGGGACTGTCTACGAGCAGTACTTC.

At least ten counts were recorded for this clonotype. The rearrangement links TRBV11-3 to TRBJ2-3, with 12 bases aligning to TRBD2. With V trimmed by 4 bases and J by 5 bases, 1 base remained unmatched. This CDR3 is 14 amino acids long. CDR1 and CDR2 from the germline V gene are SGHNT and YENEEA. CDR3 in DNA: TGTGCCAGCAGCTCGGGACTAGCGGGAGATACGCAGTATTTT. Translation: CASSSGLAGDTQYF.

The table lists this clonotype with many counts. This chain uses TRBV9 with TRBJ2-7, with no clear D. CDR1 and CDR2 (germline): SGDLS, YYNGEE. The CDR3 has 14 amino acids. With 5 bases removed from V and 0 bases from J, the gap between germline ends came to 12 bases. CDR3: CASSLGASSYEQYF. As DNA, the CDR3 is TGTGCCAGCAGTCTAGGCGCGAGCTCCTACGAGCAGTACTTC. Full variable domain (remainder filled in from reference TRBV9 and TRBJ2-7): DSGVTQTPKHLITATGQRVTLRCSPRSGDLSVYWYQQSLDQGLQFLIQYYNGEERAKGNILERFSAQQFPDLHSELNLSSLELGDSALYFCASSLGASSYEQYFGPGTRLTVT.

This clonotype was recorded at least ten times. V and J are TRBV11-2 and TRBJ1-6; no reliable D call. The ends were cut back, 1 base at V and 8 bases at J, with 15 bases in the middle. Germline V lookup: CDR1 SGHAT, CDR2 FQNNGV. The CDR3 has 16 residues. The CDR3 loop is CASSLVGGRWDSPLHF. In nucleotides, the CDR3 is TGTGCCAGCAGCTTAGTTGGTGGCAGGTGGGATTCACCCCTCCACTTT.

The chain links TRBV12-3 or TRBV12-4 to TRBJ2-7, with a tentative D call TRBD2 (5 bases). Trimming removed 6 bases at V and 6 bases at J, with 18 bases between. This CDR3 contains 14 residues. CDR3: CASSPPRGGSEQYF. CDR3 DNA: TGTGCCAGCAGCCCCCCCCGGGGTGGAAGCGAGCAGTACTTC.